This T cell receptor (beta chain) was observed in a study of T cell clonotyping in hematopoietic cell transplantation. The study, taken as a whole, reports: Pathologically expanded recipient clonotypes increased progressively from day 30 to day 180 as diversity fell. CD4 and CD8 repertoire contributions could not be separated without sorting.

The data were produced by immunoSEQ multiplex PCR, yet TCRdb's version contains in-frame clones alone and is incomplete. The table has 7,000 to 10,000 clones, over 65% seen once; the top ten hold 22%. The CDR3 extends over 11 amino acids. Per the germline V gene, CDR1 is MNHNS and CDR2 is SASEGT. Trimming removed 3 bases from V and 7 bases from J, with 6 bases in between. This clone was seen more than once but under ten times. Its specificity is unknown. Recipients were bled about 28 days pretransplant and at posttransplant days 30, 100, 180. The sequence was collected from a male patient aged 60-70 years who had an allogeneic stem cell transplant from an unrelated donor, so the T cells may come from the graft donor. Some clones in this sample may be carry-over from other donors' samples. V usage is TRBV6-1 and J usage is TRBJ1-1; D unclear. Sequences were derived from peripheral blood mononuclear cells, sampled 100 days after allogeneic stem cell transplant. Written as DNA, the CDR3 is TGTGCCAGCAGTGATCTGCTTGAAGCTTTCTTT. This codes for CASSDLLEAFF.